Below, one T cell receptor beta chain is given with its context. Its antigen is still unknown. The V segment lost 0 bases and the J segment 5 bases; nucleotides outside the gene matches: 3. This CDR3 is 14 amino acids long. CDR1 and CDR2 from the germline V gene are SGHTS and YDEGEE. The data are from a study of cytomegalovirus exposure and HLA in healthy donors. General study results and limits: Other equally common chains were less clonally expanded than HLA-associated TCR beta chains, a later analysis showed.

13 Jbeta primers and 60 Vbeta primers were used for the PCR. Clones were sequenced by immunoSEQ multiplex PCR, and TCRdb holds only the in-frame ones, with some missing. The repertoire holds some 130,000 clones, with roughly 77% as singletons. The chain combines TRBV5-8 with TRBJ2-3; TRBD1 agrees at 7 bases. The receptor comes from a man aged 25-45 years in good health. The sample consisted of PBMCs. CDR3 DNA: TGTGCCAGCAGCTTGGCAGGGGGTAGAGATACGCAGTATTTT. Protein product: CASSLAGGRDTQYF.